The rows below give T cell receptor beta chains drawn from one sample of a study of blood T cells in healthy people across ages. In TCRdb, the 5' RACE reads were re-called with MiXCR into one record per CDR3 protein. The sample lists approximately 760,000 distinct CDR3 sequences; just under 25% were seen once. The same data also went into a second study, on T cells of mothers and their children.

The sequenced sample was blood. These TCRs come from a boy aged 5-17 years in good health. Each CDR3 is given with its conserved first and last residue. Each record gives: clone size, J gene, V gene, D gene, CDR3 DNA, CDR3 protein. D genes are given only for firm matches. Size values are once, few and many counts, or a class for expanded clones, and some rows have none.

few TRBJ2-7 TRBV28 TRBD2 TGTGCCAGCAGTTTAGCTAGCGGGACCCCCTACGAGCAGTACTTC CASSLASGTPYEQYF
few TRBJ2-2 TRBV7-9 . TGTGCCAGCAGTACAGCGAACACCGGGGAGCTGTTTTTT CASSTANTGELFF
few TRBJ2-7 TRBV13 . TGTGCCAGCAGCTTAGAACAGGGCGTCTACGAGCAGTACTTC CASSLEQGVYEQYF
. TRBJ2-6 TRBV7-6 . TGTGCCAGCAGCCCCGGACGGTTCTCTGGGGCCAACGTCCTGACTTTC CASSPGRFSGANVLTF
few TRBJ1-3 TRBV28 . TGTGCCACCACCACCCAGGGAACTGGAAACACCATATATTTT CATTTQGTGNTIYF
few TRBJ2-1 TRBV20-1 TRBD1 TGCAGTGCTAGAGGGGGACAGACTTGCAATGAGCAGTTCTTC CSARGGQTCNEQFF
. TRBJ2-5 TRBV29-1 . TGCAGCGTTGGATCCGGACCAGAGACCCAGTACTTC CSVGSGPETQYF
few TRBJ2-3 TRBV6-5 . TGTGCCAGCCGCTTTACAGATACGCAGTATTTT CASRFTDTQYF
. TRBJ2-5 TRBV5-1 . TGCGCCAGCAGCTTGGACAGGGCACAGACCCAGTACTTC CASSLDRAQTQYF
few TRBJ2-7 TRBV5-1 . TGCGCCAGCAGCTTGGACGGTACCGGGTCGCGATCCTACGAGCAGTACTTC CASSLDGTGSRSYEQYF
. TRBJ1-5 TRBV27 . TGTGCCAGCAGTTTATCCTGGCACCAGCCCCAGCATTTT CASSLSWHQPQHF
. TRBJ2-1 TRBV28 . TGTGCCAGCAGTCCACCAGGGGTCTCAGTCACCTACAATGAGCAGTTCTTC CASSPPGVSVTYNEQFF
few TRBJ2-1 TRBV29-1 . TGCAGCGTTGGTAACGTAAATGAGCAGTTCTTC CSVGNVNEQFF
. TRBJ2-1 TRBV28 TRBD1 TGTGCCAGCAGTTTCCCTAGGGGGCTCAATCCTACTCCCTACAATGAGCAGTTCTTC CASSFPRGLNPTPYNEQFF
few TRBJ2-5 TRBV11-1 TRBD2 TGTGCCAGCAGCTTAGTGGCTAGCGGGGCCCAAGAGACCCAGTACTTC CASSLVASGAQETQYF
few TRBJ1-3 TRBV19 . TGTGCCAGTAACAGGGTTGGAGTTGGAAACACCATATATTTT CASNRVGVGNTIYF
few TRBJ2-7 TRBV7-8 TRBD1 TGTGCCAGCAGCTTCCGGGACAGTTTCTACGAGCAGTACTTC CASSFRDSFYEQYF
. TRBJ1-1 TRBV5-1 . TGCGCCAGCAGCTTGGGATGGATTGGGGACACTGAAGCTTTCTTT CASSLGWIGDTEAFF
few TRBJ1-4 TRBV4-1 . TGCGCCAGCAGCCAAGATCCCCCCGGACGGAGGGAAAAACTGTTTTTT CASSQDPPGRREKLFF
few TRBJ2-2 TRBV24-1 TRBD1 TGTGCCACCAGTGATCCCGACAGGGACACCGGGGAGCTGTTTTTT CATSDPDRDTGELFF
. TRBJ2-7 TRBV6-5 . TGTGCCAGCAGGAACACCGGGACCTACGAGCAGTACTTC CASRNTGTYEQYF
many TRBJ2-5 TRBV29-1 . TGCAGCGTCCAAAGACAGGCCTCGGGTGAGACCCAGTACTTC CSVQRQASGETQYF
few TRBJ2-7 TRBV5-1 TRBD1 TGCGCCAGCAGCTTGACGGACAGGGTTTATGAGCAGTACTTC CASSLTDRVYEQYF
. TRBJ1-4 TRBV12-3/TRBV12-4 . TGTGCCAGCAGTTCGCCGGGACCGATCAATGAAAAACTGTTTTTT CASSSPGPINEKLFF
. TRBJ2-7 TRBV28 . TGTGCCAGCAGCCGAGAGGCGGGCTACGAGCAGTACTTC CASSREAGYEQYF
. TRBJ1-5 TRBV6-2/TRBV6-3 . TGTGCCAGCAGTGATGGGTACAATCAGCCCCAGCATTTT CASSDGYNQPQHF
few TRBJ2-2 TRBV3-1 . TGTGCCAGCAGCCAAAGCATACAGGGCTTGGCCGGGGAGCTGTTTTTT CASSQSIQGLAGELFF
few TRBJ2-5 TRBV11-1 TRBD2 TGTGGGGCTAGCGGGACTGGTGAGACCCAGTACTTC CGASGTGETQYF
. TRBJ1-1 TRBV29-1 . TGCAGCGTTGAGTGGGGGAGGGACACTGAAGCTTTCTTT CSVEWGRDTEAFF
many TRBJ2-7 TRBV28 . TGTGCCAGCGTCGGACTCATTCCGACCCCCCGTACCGAGCAGTACTTC CASVGLIPTPRTEQYF
. TRBJ2-1 TRBV20-1 TRBD2 TGCAGTGCAGGACTAGCGGGAGACATCTCCTACAATGAGCAGTTCTTC CSAGLAGDISYNEQFF
. TRBJ2-4 TRBV6-1 . TGTGCCAGCAGTAAAGGCGAATACCCTGGGATTCAGTACTTC CASSKGEYPGIQYF
. TRBJ2-3 TRBV24-1 . TGTGCCACCAGTGATCGGGGTTTAGGCACAGATACGCAGTATTTT CATSDRGLGTDTQYF
once TRBJ2-7 TRBV7-9 . TGTGCCAGCAGCTTAGCGGGGGGGCTAGCTTTTAAGTTCTCCGAGCAGTACTTC CASSLAGGLAFKFSEQYF
. TRBJ2-7 TRBV7-2 . TGTGCCAGCAGCTACACACCTCCCCTCTACGAGCAGTACTTC CASSYTPPLYEQYF
few TRBJ2-7 TRBV29-1 TRBD2 TGCAGCGGTCAATGGAGACTAGCGGGAAGCTCCTACGAGCAGTACTTC CSGQWRLAGSSYEQYF
. TRBJ2-5 TRBV7-2 TRBD2 TGTGCCAGCAGCTTAGCGGGAGGGGCCTGGGAGACCCAGTACTTC CASSLAGGAWETQYF
few TRBJ2-5 TRBV20-1 . TGCAGTGCCGGGGGAGAGGGGGAGACCCAGTACTTC CSAGGEGETQYF
. TRBJ2-7 TRBV29-1 TRBD1 TGCAGCGTTCCGGGACAGGGGTACGAGCAGTACTTC CSVPGQGYEQYF
. TRBJ1-1 TRBV19 . TGTGCCAGTAGTGGGCACACTGAAGCTTTCTTT CASSGHTEAFF
. TRBJ1-3 TRBV7-9 . TGTGCCAGCAGCTTTGGGACTCCGGGGCCTGGAAACACCATATATTTT CASSFGTPGPGNTIYF
few TRBJ2-5 TRBV29-1 TRBD1 TGCAGCGTTCCTAACGAAACAGGGGAGCTAGAGACCCAGTACTTC CSVPNETGELETQYF
. TRBJ2-5 TRBV20-1 . TGCAGTGCTAGTTTTGCGGGGCTCCAAGAGACCCAGTACTTC CSASFAGLQETQYF
. TRBJ2-7 TRBV2 . TGTGCCAGCCGCCCGCGTTGGGTTATCGGGTACGAGCAGTACTTC CASRPRWVIGYEQYF
. TRBJ2-2 TRBV5-1 . TGCGCCAGCAGCACCCCGACGAACACCGGGGAGCTGTTTTTT CASSTPTNTGELFF